This is a list of T cell receptor beta chains from one sample in a study of regulatory T cells in long-lasting Graves disease. TCRdb reprocessed the multiplex PCR reads with MiXCR, giving one entry per CDR3 protein. The sample includes 420,000 or so distinct CDR3 sequences, about 16% of them seen just once. These data are also associated with another study on T cells in Graves' hyperthyroidism and ophthalmopathy.

The specimen comprised peripheral blood mononuclear cells (PBMCs), sampled at new diagnosis, from a patient treated with antithyroid drugs. These receptors were collected from a woman under 30 with Graves disease. Each CDR3 is given without its conserved first and last residue.

CDR3 length | J gene | V gene | CDR3 protein
10 | TRBJ2-3 | TRBV7-9 | ASSYGQGPFY
13 | TRBJ2-1 | TRBV20-1 | SAPSASGRAEEQF
14 | TRBJ2-1 | TRBV5-1 | ASSLWGLADYNEQF
12 | TRBJ2-2 | TRBV10-3 | AISALAAPGELF
15 | TRBJ2-1 | TRBV28 | ASSPTYRGTSFDEQF
12 | TRBJ2-1 | TRBV25-1 | ASSESGRKLEQF
9 | TRBJ2-1 | TRBV30 | AWTRGNEQF
11 | TRBJ1-1 | TRBV20-1 | SAKTGGNTEAF
11 | TRBJ2-3 | TRBV7-9 | ASSPDDADTQY
13 | TRBJ1-1 | TRBV2 | ASSEAPGGNTEAF
11 | TRBJ2-1 | TRBV7-9 | ASSGGRDNEQF
9 | TRBJ2-1 | TRBV20-1 | SASLAGKQF
14 | TRBJ2-2 | TRBV20-1 | SARDLRLAYTGELF
12 | TRBJ2-3 | TRBV6-2/TRBV6-3 | ASSYLGAGDTQY
10 | TRBJ2-2 | TRBV10-2 | ASRVYTGELF
14 | TRBJ2-3 | TRBV3-1 | ASSQEQEGDTDTQY
12 | TRBJ2-7 | TRBV27 | ATKRSGPLYEQY
13 | TRBJ1-4 | TRBV7-2 | ASSREGTTREKLF
13 | TRBJ2-1 | TRBV15 | ATSRGTSGSDEQF
11 | TRBJ2-7 | TRBV20-1 | SANSWGSYEQY
12 | TRBJ2-1 | TRBV7-7 | ASSLAGQVNEQF
11 | TRBJ2-7 | TRBV6-5 | ASSYELRHEQY
12 | TRBJ1-5 | TRBV4-1 | ASSRLVGSEPQH
12 | TRBJ2-7 | TRBV19 | ASSIGTEDYEQY
13 | TRBJ2-6 | TRBV6-5 | ASSYSDSGANVLT
12 | TRBJ2-7 | TRBV27 | ASSVWTRMNEQY
13 | TRBJ1-1 | TRBV5-1 | ASSLAFDRRTEAF
15 | TRBJ2-3 | TRBV5-1 | ASSPGLAGSPTDTQY
16 | TRBJ2-3 | TRBV6-2/TRBV6-3 | ASSYSRGRSSSTDTQY
13 | TRBJ2-2 | TRBV12-3/TRBV12-4 | ASSQYRVNTGELF
13 | TRBJ2-7 | TRBV4-2 | ASSQAWSGGYEQY
12 | TRBJ1-2 | TRBV15 | ATSTYDRIRGYT
15 | TRBJ2-3 | TRBV5-1 | ASSLEASGRAGDTQY
10 | TRBJ1-2 | TRBV27 | ASSYAGGGYT
17 | TRBJ2-1 | TRBV29-1 | SVETSGLLIPRSYNEQF
10 | TRBJ2-4 | TRBV12-3/TRBV12-4 | ASMGEGNIQY
14 | TRBJ2-3 | TRBV28 | AISKIGQDQTDTQY
13 | TRBJ1-3 | TRBV12-3/TRBV12-4 | ASSSLTSSGNTIY
14 | TRBJ2-7 | TRBV6-5 | ASSFLAPRISYEQY
12 | TRBJ2-7 | TRBV7-8 | ASSLGGYSYEQY
10 | TRBJ2-2 | TRBV10-3 | AISVYTGELF
14 | TRBJ2-7 | TRBV6-2/TRBV6-3 | ASSYHAGIPPTEQY
16 | TRBJ2-1 | TRBV4-1 | ASSQGSAGVIGYNEQF
12 | TRBJ2-5 | TRBV6-2/TRBV6-3 | ASRRGTQAATQY
13 | TRBJ2-2 | TRBV5-6 | ASSYSGTPTGELF
13 | TRBJ1-1 | TRBV9 | ASSVEAGGYTEAF
9 | TRBJ1-2 | TRBV28 | ASSRRNGYT
14 | TRBJ2-5 | TRBV30 | AWSVGTADWEETQY
12 | TRBJ2-5 | TRBV2 | ASSAEVLQETQY
9 | TRBJ2-2 | TRBV7-2 | ASSKTGELF
13 | TRBJ2-7 | TRBV5-1 | ASSVGTSGNYEQY
18 | TRBJ2-3 | TRBV28 | ASSPTHVGQGARGTDTQY
11 | TRBJ1-1 | TRBV5-6 | ASRGRTNTEAF
16 | TRBJ2-1 | TRBV6-5 | ASSYSTLAGARYNEQF